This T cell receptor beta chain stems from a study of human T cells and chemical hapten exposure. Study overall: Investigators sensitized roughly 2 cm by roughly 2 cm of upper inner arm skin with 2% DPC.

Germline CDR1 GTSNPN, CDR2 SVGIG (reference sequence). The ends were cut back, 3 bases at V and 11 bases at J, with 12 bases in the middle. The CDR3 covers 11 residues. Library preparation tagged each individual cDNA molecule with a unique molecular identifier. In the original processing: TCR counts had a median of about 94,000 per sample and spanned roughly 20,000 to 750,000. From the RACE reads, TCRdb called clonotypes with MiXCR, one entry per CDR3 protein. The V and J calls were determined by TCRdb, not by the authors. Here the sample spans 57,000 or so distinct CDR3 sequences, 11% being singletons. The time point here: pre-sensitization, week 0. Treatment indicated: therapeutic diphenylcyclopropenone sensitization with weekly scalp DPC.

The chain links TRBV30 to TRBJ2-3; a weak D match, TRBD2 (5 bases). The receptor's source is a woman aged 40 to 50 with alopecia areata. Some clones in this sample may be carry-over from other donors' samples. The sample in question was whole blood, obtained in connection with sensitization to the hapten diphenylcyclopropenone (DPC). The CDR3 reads CAWSAEGRQYF. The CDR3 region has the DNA TGTGCCTGGAGCGCAGAGGGCCGGCAGTATTTT.